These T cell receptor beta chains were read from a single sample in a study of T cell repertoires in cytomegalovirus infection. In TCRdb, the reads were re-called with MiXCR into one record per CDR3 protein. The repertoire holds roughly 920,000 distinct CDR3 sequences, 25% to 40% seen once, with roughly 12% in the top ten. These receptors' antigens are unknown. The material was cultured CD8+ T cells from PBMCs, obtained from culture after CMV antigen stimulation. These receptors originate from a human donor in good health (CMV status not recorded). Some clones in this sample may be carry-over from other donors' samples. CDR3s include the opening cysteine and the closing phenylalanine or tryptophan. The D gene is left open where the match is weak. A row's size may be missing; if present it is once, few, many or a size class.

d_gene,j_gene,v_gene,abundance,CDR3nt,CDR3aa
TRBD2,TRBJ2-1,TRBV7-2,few,TGTGCCAGCAGACCCTCGGGGGGGTACAATGAGCAGTTCTTC,CASRPSGGYNEQFF
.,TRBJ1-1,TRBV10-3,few,TGTGCCATCAGTGAGAGGGCAGCCGCGGGAGCTTTCTTT,CAISERAAAGAFF
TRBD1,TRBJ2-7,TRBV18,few,TGTGCCAGCTCAGGGACAGGCGACTCCTACGAGCAGTACTTC,CASSGTGDSYEQYF
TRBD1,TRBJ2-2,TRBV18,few,TGTGCCAGCTCACCACCCAAAGGACAGGGGGCTGCCGGGGAGCTGTTTTTT,CASSPPKGQGAAGELFF
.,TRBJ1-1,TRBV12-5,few,TGTGCTAGTGGTTTCTCGAAGTTGCTGAACACTGAAGCTTTCTTT,CASGFSKLLNTEAFF
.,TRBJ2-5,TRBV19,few,TGTGCCAGTAGTGTCCGAATTGGGTGGGAGACCCAGTACTTC,CASSVRIGWETQYF
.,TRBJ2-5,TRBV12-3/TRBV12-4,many,TGTGCCAGCAGGTTTACTAGCTTGCCAGAAGAGACCCAGTACTTC,CASRFTSLPEETQYF
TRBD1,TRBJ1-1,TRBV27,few,TGTGCCAGCAGTTTAATCCGGGACAGCAACACTGAAGCTTTCTTT,CASSLIRDSNTEAFF
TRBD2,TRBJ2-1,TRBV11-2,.,TGTGCCAGCAGAAATAGCGGGGGGGCAAATGAGCAGTTCTTC,CASRNSGGANEQFF
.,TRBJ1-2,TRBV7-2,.,TGTGCCAGCACCACGTATCCGTTAGGCTACACCTTC,CASTTYPLGYTF
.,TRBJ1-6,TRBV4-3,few,TGCGCCAGCAGCCAAGTTAGGGACGGAAATTCACCCCTCCACTTT,CASSQVRDGNSPLHF
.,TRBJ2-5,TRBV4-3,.,TGCGCCAGCAGCCAAGATAACATGGGGGTGGAGACCCAGTACTTC,CASSQDNMGVETQYF
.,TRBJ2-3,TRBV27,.,TGTGCCAGCAGTTCAGGGGGGGTTACAGATACGCAGTATTTT,CASSSGGVTDTQYF
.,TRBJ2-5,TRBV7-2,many,TGTGCCAGCAGCTTAGTAAAAGGGGCCCAAGAGACCCAGTACTTC,CASSLVKGAQETQYF
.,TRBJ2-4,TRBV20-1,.,TGCAGTGCTAGAGACCGACGGCTAGCCAAAAACATTCAGTACTTC,CSARDRRLAKNIQYF
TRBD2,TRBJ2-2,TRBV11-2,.,TGTGCCAGCAGCTTAGGAAGGCTAGCGGGGGGGCCTTTGTACACCGGGGAGCTGTTTTTT,CASSLGRLAGGPLYTGELFF
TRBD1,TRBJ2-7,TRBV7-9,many,TGTGCCAGCAGCCCGCGGACAGGGGGCTCCTACGAGCAGTACTTC,CASSPRTGGSYEQYF
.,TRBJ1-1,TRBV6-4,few,TGTGCCAGCAGTCGACATCTAAAGGGCACTGAAGCTTTCTTT,CASSRHLKGTEAFF
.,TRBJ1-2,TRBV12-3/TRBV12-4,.,TGTGCCAGCAGTCCCCGGGCAGGCCTAAGCGGCTATGGCTACACCTTC,CASSPRAGLSGYGYTF
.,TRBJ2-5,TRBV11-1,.,TGTGCCAGCAGCTTAGGATGGGGTCCGGAGACCCAGTACTTC,CASSLGWGPETQYF
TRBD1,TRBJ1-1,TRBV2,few,TGTGCCAGCAGTCTCCCCTCGACAGGGGTGCTTGGAGCTTTCTTT,CASSLPSTGVLGAFF
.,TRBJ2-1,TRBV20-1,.,TGCAGTGCTAGGGGTAGAGAGGACAATGAGCAGTTCTTC,CSARGREDNEQFF
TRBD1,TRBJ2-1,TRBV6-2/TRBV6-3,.,TGTGCCAGCAGTTACCATCCGGGACAGGGCTACAATGAGCAGTTCTTC,CASSYHPGQGYNEQFF
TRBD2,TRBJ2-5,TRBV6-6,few,TGTGCCAGCAGTCTCCTAGCGGGAACGGTCAAGGAGACCCAGTACTTC,CASSLLAGTVKETQYF
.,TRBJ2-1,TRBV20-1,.,TGCAGTGCTAGAGCTCCCTGGGGGGCCTCCTACAATGAGCAGTTCTTC,CSARAPWGASYNEQFF
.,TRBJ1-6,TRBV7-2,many,TGTGCCAGCAGCCGGGTCGGCTCGGGGTCACCCCTCCACTTT,CASSRVGSGSPLHF
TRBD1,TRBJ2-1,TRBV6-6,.,TGTGCCAGCAGCACCGGGACAGACTACAATGAGCAGTTCTTC,CASSTGTDYNEQFF